The 20 T cell receptor beta chains listed next were all sequenced from one sample in a study of blood T cell repertoires in COVID-19. Using immunoSEQ multiplex PCR, the repertoire was profiled, and TCRdb retains in-frame clones only, with some absent. The repertoire includes roughly 260,000 clones, around four fifths of them detected once, and approximately 4% sits in the top ten. Sequenced sample: peripheral blood. The source is a woman between 35 and 50 years old with active or convalescent COVID-19.

The V and J genes are TRBV28 and TRBJ1-5; TRBD1 matches 8 bases. Germline assignment: CDR1 MDHEN and CDR2 SYDVKM. CDR3 length equals 17 residues. J was trimmed by 1 base and V by 8 bases; bases with no gene match: 13. The CDR3 sequence: CASGRVETGVSNQPQHF. In DNA, the CDR3 is TGTGCCAGCGGAAGAGTGGAGACAGGGGTGAGCAATCAGCCCCAGCATTTT.

The rearrangement joins TRBV4-1 to TRBJ1-3, with D unresolved. The CDR3 loop spans 11 amino acids. Trimming stripped 4 bases from V and 8 bases from J, with 6 bases between. Germline lookup yields CDR1 MGHRA and CDR2 YSYEKL. The CDR3 reads CASSLGDTIYF. The CDR3 DNA sequence: TGCGCCAGCAGCCTCGGGGACACCATATATTTT.

This clone was seen only a few times. The J gene is TRBJ2-6, the V gene TRBV5-8; D remains unclear. This CDR3 is built from 16 residues. V was pared by 2 bases and J by 3 bases, with 12 bases between. Germline CDR1 is SGHTS and CDR2 is YDEGEE. CDR3 region: CASSFGVRVGANVLTF. The CDR3 nucleotides read TGTGCCAGCAGCTTTGGAGTCCGGGTTGGGGCCAACGTCCTGACTTTC.

The V gene is TRBV6-5, the J gene TRBJ2-5; 9 bases align to TRBD2. The CDR3 spans 13 residues. V lost 6 bases, J lost 4 bases, and 3 bases stayed unmatched. The germline V gene has CDR1 MNHEY and CDR2 SVGAGI. In DNA, the CDR3 is TGTGCCAGCAGATTTAGCGGGGGAGAGACCCAGTACTTC. Protein sequence: CASRFSGGETQYF.

The genes are TRBV7-8 and TRBJ1-2; 7 bases agree with TRBD1. Looked up from germline, CDR1 is SGHVS and CDR2 is FQNEAQ. This CDR3 is built from 14 residues. V lost 5 bases to trimming and J lost 0 bases; unmatched junction nucleotides: 3. CDR3 in amino acids: CASSATGPNYGYTF. CDR3 nucleotide sequence: TGTGCCAGCAGCGCGACAGGGCCTAACTATGGCTACACCTTC.

The chain carries TRBV11-3 and TRBJ1-5; D not certain. V was clipped by 1 base and J by 6 bases, with 19 bases between them. Germline V gene data show CDR1 as SGHNT and CDR2 as YENEEA. The length of the CDR3 is 17 residues. CDR3 nucleotide sequence: TGTGCCAGCAGCTTAGCCCTGGGCGTAGACAACAGTCAGCCCCAGCATTTT. This gives the protein CASSLALGVDNSQPQHF.

The genes are TRBV5-8 and TRBJ1-2; 8 positions match TRBD1. The CDR3 totals 13 residues. Germline CDR1 reads SGHTS; CDR2 reads YDEGEE. Trimming cost V 3 bases and J 6 bases; bases outside gene matches: 4. CDR3 in amino acids: CASSYGQGHGYTF. The DNA of the CDR3 is TGTGCCAGCAGCTACGGACAGGGTCATGGCTACACCTTC.

V is TRBV19 and J is TRBJ2-2; 10 bases agree with TRBD1. The V and J ends lost 5 bases and 5 bases, in that order; junction bases with no gene match: 5. The CDR3 is 15 amino acids. Germline values: CDR1 LNHDA, CDR2 SQIVND (reference sequence). CDR3 bases: TGTGCCAGTAGTCGGACAGGGGGACAAACCGGGGAGCTGTTTTTT. Residues: CASSRTGGQTGELFF.

In this sample, this clone turned up once. The V and J genes are TRBV7-9 and TRBJ2-7, with TRBD1 as a possible D gene (6 bases). Germline loops: CDR1 SEHNR, CDR2 FQNEAQ (reference sequence). This CDR3 region has 12 residues. V dropped 11 bases and J dropped 3 bases, with 14 bases sitting between them. DNA of the CDR3: TGTGCCTGGGGGACATCTGTCTACGAGCAGTACTTC. Amino acid sequence: CAWGTSVYEQYF. Looking up the rest from reference TRBV7-9 and TRBJ2-7 gives the full variable domain: DTGVSQNPRHKITKRGQNVTFRCDPISEHNRLYWYRQTLGQGPEFLTYFQNEAQLEKSRLLSDRFSAERPKGSFSTLEIQRTEQGDSAMYLCAWGTSVYEQYFGPGTRLTVT.

The chain employs TRBV11-2 and TRBJ1-4; D is perhaps TRBD1 (6 bases). Germline V gene data show CDR1 as SGHAT and CDR2 as FQNNGV. The V end was cut by 5 bases, the J end by 4 bases, with 11 bases between. The CDR3 contains 14 residues. CDR3 bases: TGTGCCAGCAGCCCGGACAGTTATAATGAAAAACTGTTTTTT. It encodes CASSPDSYNEKLFF.

V is TRBV20-1 and J is TRBJ2-7, with 7 bases aligning to TRBD1. Unmatched junction bases numbered 5, after V lost 6 bases and J lost 6 bases. The CDR3 has 11 residues. Germline CDR1 is DFQATT and CDR2 is SNEGSKA (reference sequence). CDR3 nucleotide sequence: TGCAGTGCGCAGACAGGGACCGAGCAGTACTTC. This gives the protein CSAQTGTEQYF.

The chain joins TRBV5-1 to TRBJ2-2; 11 bases are shared with TRBD2. After removal of 4 bases from V and 7 bases from J, the junction contained 9 bases not matched to a gene. The CDR3 spans 16 residues. Germline lookup yields CDR1 SGHRS and CDR2 YFSETQ. The CDR3 reads CASSVAPSGGSGELFF. In DNA form, the CDR3 reads TGCGCCAGCAGCGTTGCTCCTAGCGGGGGGAGCGGGGAGCTGTTTTTT.

The CDR3 sequence is CASSLARTSSEQFF. In nucleotides, the CDR3 is TGTGCCAGCAGCTTAGCGCGGACTAGCAGTGAGCAGTTCTTC. The chain links TRBV7-2 to TRBJ2-1, with 8 bases lining up with TRBD2. Germline CDR1 and CDR2: SGHTA and FQGNSA. V lost 0 bases, J lost 9 bases, and 4 bases stayed unmatched. The CDR3 length is 14 residues.

The chain uses TRBV12-5 and TRBJ2-2; 9 nucleotides line up with TRBD2. The CDR3 extends over 16 amino acids. CDR1 is LGHNT, CDR2 FRNRAP, per germline. V shed 3 bases, J shed 3 bases, and the junction held 5 bases outside the gene matches. The CDR3 DNA reads as TGTGCTAGTGGTTTCGGCGGGGGGGCCTACACCGGGGAGCTGTTTTTT. It translates to CASGFGGGAYTGELFF. Full variable domain (remainder filled in from reference TRBV12-5 and TRBJ2-2): DARVTQTPRHKVTEMGQEVTMRCQPILGHNTVFWYRQTMMQGLELLAYFRNRAPLDDSGMPKDRFSAEMPDATLATLKIQPSEPRDSAVYFCASGFGGGAYTGELFFGEGSRLTVL.

The V and J genes are TRBV5-1 and TRBJ2-1; 9 bases map to TRBD2. V shed 0 bases and J 5 bases; nucleotides not matched to a gene: 6. The CDR3 has 16 amino acids. Germline values: CDR1 SGHRS, CDR2 YFSETQ. CDR3 protein: CASSLEGGGANNEQFF. As DNA, the CDR3 is TGCGCCAGCAGCTTGGAGGGCGGGGGGGCCAACAATGAGCAGTTCTTC.

The chain carries TRBV12-3 or TRBV12-4 and TRBJ1-2; 7 bases fit TRBD1. With 8 bases clipped from V and 4 bases from J, the junction kept 7 bases outside the gene matches. This CDR3 is 13 amino acids long. Written as DNA, the CDR3 is TGTGCCAGCTCACTAAGGGGGCTCTATGGCTACACCTTC. Translation: CASSLRGLYGYTF.

This clone was found once. V and J are TRBV27 and TRBJ2-5, with D maybe TRBD2 (7 bases). Germline V lookup: CDR1 MNHEY, CDR2 SMNVEV (reference sequence). The CDR3 has 13 amino acids. V shed 6 bases and J shed 5 bases, with 13 bases lying between them. The CDR3 sequence: CASRRGGLETQYF. The DNA for the CDR3 is TGTGCCAGCAGAAGGGGGGGCCTCGAGACCCAGTACTTC.

The chain couples TRBV30 to TRBJ2-3; 7 bases fit TRBD1. V lost 4 bases and J lost 3; bases outside the gene matches: 4. This CDR3 has 13 amino acids. The germline V gene has CDR1 GTSNPN and CDR2 SVGIG (reference sequence). The CDR3 nucleotides read TGTGCCTGGAAGGGCAGGGGGACAGATACGCAGTATTTT. It translates to CAWKGRGTDTQYF. Supplemented by reference TRBV30 and TRBJ2-3, the full variable domain reads SQTIHQWPATLVQPVGSPLSLECTVEGTSNPNLYWYRQAAGRGLQLLFYSVGIGQISSEVPQNLSASRPQDRQFILSSKKLLLSDSGFYLCAWKGRGTDTQYFGPGTRLTVL.

The rearrangement joins TRBV3-1 (or the pseudogene TRBV3-2) to TRBJ1-3; perhaps TRBD1 as D (6 bases). The CDR3 length is 17 residues. From germline, CDR1 is LGHDT and CDR2 YNNKEL (reference sequence). V was trimmed by 1 base and J by 0 bases, leaving 13 bases between them. In DNA form, the CDR3 reads TGTGCCAGCAGCCAAGTACGGCAGGGGATCTCTGGAAACACCATATATTTT. Residues: CASSQVRQGISGNTIYF.

The chain uses TRBV28 and TRBJ1-6; a weak D match, TRBD1 (6 bases). This CDR3 comprises 14 residues. V was cut by 3 bases and J by 10 bases, with 13 bases left in between. CDR1 and CDR2 from the germline V gene are MDHEN and SYDVKM. The DNA of the CDR3 is TGTGCCAGCAGTTTTTTAGGGGGAAACTCACCCCTCCACTTT. It translates to CASSFLGGNSPLHF.